A selection of T cell receptor beta chains follows, all from one sample in a study of shared clonotypes between healthy human individuals. Measured with immunoSEQ multiplex PCR; TCRdb has only the in-frame clones, and not every one. The sample contains roughly 2.4 million clones, under 97% of which appear only once. Sequencing was done on a sample of naive CD4+ T cells sorted from blood. All receptors derive from a man aged 18 to 29 in good health. Each CDR3 is given with its conserved first and last residue. D genes are given only for firm matches. Clone size is stated in some rows and not others, as once, few, many or a class when expanded.

abundance	d_gene	v_gene	len	j_gene	CDR3nt	CDR3aa
.	.	TRBV6-4	15	TRBJ2-6	TGTGCCAGCCCGATTGTGACAGGTACAGCCAACGTCCTGACTTTC	CASPIVTGTANVLTF
.	.	TRBV5-1	15	TRBJ2-3	TGCGCCAGCAGCTTGGATGGACTAAGCACAGATACGCAGTATTTT	CASSLDGLSTDTQYF
.	.	TRBV7-2	15	TRBJ1-3	TGTGCCAGCAGCTTACGGGGTCCCTCTGGAAACACCATATATTTT	CASSLRGPSGNTIYF
.	TRBD1	TRBV2	13	TRBJ2-7	TGTGCTACATCCGGGACAGGGATCTACGAGCAGTACTTC	CATSGTGIYEQYF
.	.	TRBV10-3	14	TRBJ2-5	TGTGCCATCAGTGAGTCGAGTGGGGAAGAGACCCAGTACTTC	CAISESSGEETQYF
once	TRBD1	TRBV7-3	14	TRBJ2-3	TGTGCCAGCAGCTTACAACAGGGGACAGATACGCAGTATTTT	CASSLQQGTDTQYF
.	TRBD1	TRBV2	14	TRBJ1-1	TGTGCCAGCAGCGGGGACAGGTCGAACACTGAAGCTTTCTTT	CASSGDRSNTEAFF
.	.	TRBV10-1	14	TRBJ2-5	TGCGCCAGCTCCGTTGGAGGGGTGCAAGAGACCCAGTACTTC	CASSVGGVQETQYF
once	.	TRBV28	12	TRBJ1-6	TGTGCCAGCAGCAACTCCGGGTCCCGCGTCCACTTT	CASSNSGSRVHF
.	.	TRBV6-5	13	TRBJ2-1	TGTGCCAGCAGTTACGGTGGCGGGAATGAGCAGTTCTTC	CASSYGGGNEQFF
.	.	TRBV19	14	TRBJ2-4	TGTGCCAGTAGGCCGCCAGCGGGCAAAAACATTCAGTACTTC	CASRPPAGKNIQYF
few	.	TRBV29-1	9	TRBJ2-1	TGCAGCGTTGAGAATGAGCAGTTCTTC	CSVENEQFF
.	.	TRBV5-1	18	TRBJ2-4	TGCGCCAGCAGCGCGGAACAGGGTCCTTCGATAGCCAAAAACATTCAGTACTTC	CASSAEQGPSIAKNIQYF
.	.	TRBV2	15	TRBJ1-2	TGTGCCAGCAGTGAAGCTCGGGGATCTAACTATGGCTACACCTTC	CASSEARGSNYGYTF
.	.	TRBV7-9	15	TRBJ2-1	TGTGCCAGCAGCTCTACGGACCTCGGGGCCAATGAGCAGTTCTTC	CASSSTDLGANEQFF
.	.	TRBV5-6	13	TRBJ1-3	TGTGCCAGCAGCCTAGGAGGAGGAAACACCATATATTTT	CASSLGGGNTIYF
.	TRBD2	TRBV4-1	15	TRBJ2-7	TGCGCCAGCAGCCAAGTCCAGCGGGGAGCCTACGAGCAGTACTTC	CASSQVQRGAYEQYF
.	.	TRBV5-1	13	TRBJ1-2	TGCGCCAGCAGCTCCGACAATAACTATGGCTACACCTTC	CASSSDNNYGYTF
.	.	TRBV6-6	15	TRBJ2-1	TGTGCCAGCAGTTCTCGGGGGTACCGATACAATGAGCAGTTCTTC	CASSSRGYRYNEQFF
few	.	TRBV6-5	15	TRBJ1-6	TGTGCCAGCAGCACGACACAGGGCACGGGGTCACCCCTCCACTTT	CASSTTQGTGSPLHF
.	TRBD1	TRBV6-1	13	TRBJ2-3	TGTGCCAGCAGCTCTGACAGGGGTGATACGCAGTATTTT	CASSSDRGDTQYF